The text below deals with one T cell receptor (beta chain). What it recognizes is unknown. The assay was run at survey level. This table comes from immunoSEQ multiplex PCR, and its TCRdb copy is limited to in-frame clones, with some not included. The repertoire consists of about 95,000 clones, with 72% occurring once and the leading ten covering roughly 2%. This CDR3 spans 15 amino acids. Losses at the gene ends were 6 bases for V and 1 base for J; bases not matched to a gene: 4. CDR1 and CDR2 from the germline V gene are MNHEY and SMNVEV (reference sequence). The record originates from a study of fetal regulatory T cell absence and autoimmunity. Study in general: Without clinical diabetes, IPEX patients showed exocrine pancreas autoimmunity.

Study-level points and caveats: In IPEX syndrome, oligoclonal enrichment was read as supporting prenatal antigen-driven autoimmunity in the pancreas. Pancreas TCRs were oligoclonally enriched versus cord blood, some clones over 80-fold.

Specimen: pancreas tissue. This TCR was sampled from a male donor with IPEX syndrome. V gene TRBV27 combines with J gene TRBJ1-5; 9 bases align to TRBD1. CDR3 sequence: CASSKQGASNQPQHF. DNA for the CDR3: TGTGCCAGCAGCAAACAGGGGGCCAGCAATCAGCCCCAGCATTTT.